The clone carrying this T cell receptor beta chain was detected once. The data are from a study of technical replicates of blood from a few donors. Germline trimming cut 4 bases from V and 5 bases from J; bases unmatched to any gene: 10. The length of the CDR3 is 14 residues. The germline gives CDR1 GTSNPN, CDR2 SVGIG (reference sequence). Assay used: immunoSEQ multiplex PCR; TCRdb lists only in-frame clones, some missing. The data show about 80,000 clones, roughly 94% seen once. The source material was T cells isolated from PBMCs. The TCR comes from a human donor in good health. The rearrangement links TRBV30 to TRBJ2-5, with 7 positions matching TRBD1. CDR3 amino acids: CAWKKGQLRETQYF. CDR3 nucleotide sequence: TGTGCCTGGAAAAAGGGACAGTTGCGGGAGACCCAGTACTTC.